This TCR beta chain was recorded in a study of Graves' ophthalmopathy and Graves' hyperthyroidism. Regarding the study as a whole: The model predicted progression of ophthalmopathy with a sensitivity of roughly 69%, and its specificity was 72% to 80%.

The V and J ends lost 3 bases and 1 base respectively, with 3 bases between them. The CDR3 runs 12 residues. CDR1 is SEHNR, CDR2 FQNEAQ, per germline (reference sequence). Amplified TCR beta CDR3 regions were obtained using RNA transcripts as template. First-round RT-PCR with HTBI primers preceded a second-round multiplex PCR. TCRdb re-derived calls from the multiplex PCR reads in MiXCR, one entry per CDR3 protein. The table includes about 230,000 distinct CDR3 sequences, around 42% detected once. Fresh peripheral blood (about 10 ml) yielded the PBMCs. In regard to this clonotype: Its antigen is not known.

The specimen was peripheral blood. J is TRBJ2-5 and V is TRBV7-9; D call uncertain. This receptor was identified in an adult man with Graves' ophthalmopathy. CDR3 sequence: CASSFPQETQYF. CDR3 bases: TGTGCCAGCAGCTTTCCCCAAGAGACCCAGTACTTC.